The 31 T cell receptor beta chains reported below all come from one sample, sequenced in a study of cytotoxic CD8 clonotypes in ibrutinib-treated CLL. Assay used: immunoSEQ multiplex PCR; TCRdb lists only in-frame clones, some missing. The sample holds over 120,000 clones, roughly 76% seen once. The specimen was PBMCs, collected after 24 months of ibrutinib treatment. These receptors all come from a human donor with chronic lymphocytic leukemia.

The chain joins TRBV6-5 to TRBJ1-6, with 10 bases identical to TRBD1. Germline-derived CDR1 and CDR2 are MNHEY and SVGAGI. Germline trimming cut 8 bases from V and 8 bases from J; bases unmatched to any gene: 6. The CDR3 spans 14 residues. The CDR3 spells CASHRTGGHSPLHF. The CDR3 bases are TGTGCCAGCCATAGGACAGGGGGTCATTCACCCCTCCACTTT.

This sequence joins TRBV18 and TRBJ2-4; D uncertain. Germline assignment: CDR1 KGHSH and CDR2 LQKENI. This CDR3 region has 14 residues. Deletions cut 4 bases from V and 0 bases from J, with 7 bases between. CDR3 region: CASSQNLAKNIQYF. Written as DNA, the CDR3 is TGTGCCAGCTCACAGAACCTAGCCAAAAACATTCAGTACTTC.

The CDR3 region is CASTNGGALGDTQYF. CDR3 nucleotides: TGTGCCAGCACGAACGGGGGGGCCCTGGGAGATACGCAGTATTTT. The rearrangement joins TRBV28 to TRBJ2-3; the match to TRBD2 covers 8 bases. After removal of 7 bases from V and 5 bases from J, the junction contained 11 bases not matched to a gene. The CDR3 covers 15 residues. CDR1 is MDHEN and CDR2 is SYDVKM in the germline V gene.

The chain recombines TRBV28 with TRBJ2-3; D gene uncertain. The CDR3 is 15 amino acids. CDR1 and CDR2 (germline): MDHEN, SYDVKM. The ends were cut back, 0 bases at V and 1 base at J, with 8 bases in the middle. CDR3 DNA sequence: TGTGCCAGCAGTTTATGGGCACCTGGCACAGATACGCAGTATTTT. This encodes CASSLWAPGTDTQYF.

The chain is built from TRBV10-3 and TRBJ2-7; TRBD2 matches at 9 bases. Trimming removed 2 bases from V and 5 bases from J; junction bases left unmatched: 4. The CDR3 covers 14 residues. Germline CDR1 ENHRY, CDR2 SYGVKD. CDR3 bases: TGTGCCATCAGTGAGGGACCTAGCGGGGACGAGCAGTACTTC. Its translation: CAISEGPSGDEQYF.

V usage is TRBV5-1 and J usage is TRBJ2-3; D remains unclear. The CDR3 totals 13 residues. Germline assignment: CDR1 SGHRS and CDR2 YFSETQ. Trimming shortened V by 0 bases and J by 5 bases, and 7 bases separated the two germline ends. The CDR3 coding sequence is TGCGCCAGCAGCTTGGGGCACCGAGATACGCAGTATTTT. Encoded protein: CASSLGHRDTQYF.

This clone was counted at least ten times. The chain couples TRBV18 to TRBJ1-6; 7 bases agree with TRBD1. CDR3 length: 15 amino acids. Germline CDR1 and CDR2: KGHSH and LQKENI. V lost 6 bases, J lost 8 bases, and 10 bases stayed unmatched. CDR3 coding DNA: TGTGCCAGCTCCCCCCGACAGGGAGGAGATTCACCCCTCCACTTT. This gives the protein CASSPRQGGDSPLHF. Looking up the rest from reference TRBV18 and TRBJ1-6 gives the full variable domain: NAGVMQNPRHLVRRRGQEARLRCSPMKGHSHVYWYRQLPEEGLKFMVYLQKENIIDESGMPKERFSAEFPKEGPSILRIQQVVRGDSAAYFCASSPRQGGDSPLHFGNGTRLTVT.

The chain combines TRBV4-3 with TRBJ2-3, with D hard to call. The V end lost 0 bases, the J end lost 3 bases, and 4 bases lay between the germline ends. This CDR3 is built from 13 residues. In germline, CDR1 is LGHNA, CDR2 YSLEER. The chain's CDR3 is CASSQDLTDTQYF. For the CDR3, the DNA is TGCGCCAGCAGCCAAGATCTGACAGATACGCAGTATTTT.

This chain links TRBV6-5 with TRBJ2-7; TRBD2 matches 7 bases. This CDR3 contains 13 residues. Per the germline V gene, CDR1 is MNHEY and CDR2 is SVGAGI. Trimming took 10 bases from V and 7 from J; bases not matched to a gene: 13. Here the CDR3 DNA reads TGTGCCATCAGCCCCCGGGAAGCGGGAGAGCAGTACTTC. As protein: CAISPREAGEQYF.

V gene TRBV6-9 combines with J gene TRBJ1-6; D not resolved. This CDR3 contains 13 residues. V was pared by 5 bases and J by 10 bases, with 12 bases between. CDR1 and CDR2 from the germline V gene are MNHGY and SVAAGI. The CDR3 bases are TGTGCCAGCAGTAAAGAGGAGGGCTCACCCCTCCACTTT. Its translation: CASSKEEGSPLHF.

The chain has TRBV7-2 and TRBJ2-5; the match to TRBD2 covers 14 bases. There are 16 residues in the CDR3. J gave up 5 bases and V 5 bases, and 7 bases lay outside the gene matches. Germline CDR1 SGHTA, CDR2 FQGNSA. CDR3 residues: CASSPPRLAGGETQYF. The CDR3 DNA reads TGTGCCAGCAGCCCCCCACGACTAGCGGGGGGGGAGACCCAGTACTTC.

The CDR3 loop reads CASSLSGGAAEAFF. Written as DNA, the CDR3 is TGTGCCAGCAGTTTATCCGGTGGGGCGGCTGAAGCTTTCTTT. This rearrangement joins TRBV27 to TRBJ1-1; D is possibly TRBD1 (5 bases). Germline V gives CDR1 MNHEY, CDR2 SMNVEV (reference sequence). CDR3 length: 14 amino acids. The V end lost 0 bases, the J end lost 6 bases, and 11 bases lay between the germline ends.

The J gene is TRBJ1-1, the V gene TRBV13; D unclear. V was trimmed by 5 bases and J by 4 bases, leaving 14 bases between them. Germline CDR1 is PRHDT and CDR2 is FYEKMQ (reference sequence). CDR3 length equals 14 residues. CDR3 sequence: CASSVPGVGTEAFF. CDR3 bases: TGTGCCAGCAGCGTCCCGGGCGTAGGCACTGAAGCTTTCTTT. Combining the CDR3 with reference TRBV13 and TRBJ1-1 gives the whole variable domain AAGVIQSPRHLIKEKRETATLKCYPIPRHDTVYWYQQGPGQDPQFLISFYEKMQSDKGSIPDRFSAQQFSDYHSELNMSSLELGDSALYFCASSVPGVGTEAFFGQGTRLTVV.

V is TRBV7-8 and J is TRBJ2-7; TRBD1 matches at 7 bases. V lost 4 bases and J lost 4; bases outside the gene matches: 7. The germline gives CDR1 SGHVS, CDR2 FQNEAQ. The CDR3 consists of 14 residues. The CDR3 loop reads CASSSALQGYEQYF. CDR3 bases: TGTGCCAGCAGCTCCGCTTTACAGGGGTACGAGCAGTACTTC.

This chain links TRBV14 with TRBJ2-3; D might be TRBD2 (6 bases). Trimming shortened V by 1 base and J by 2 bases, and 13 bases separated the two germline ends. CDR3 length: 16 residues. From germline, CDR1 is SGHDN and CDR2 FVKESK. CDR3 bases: TGTGCCAGCAGCCAAGTTGGAGCTAGCGCCACAGATACGCAGTATTTT. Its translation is CASSQVGASATDTQYF.

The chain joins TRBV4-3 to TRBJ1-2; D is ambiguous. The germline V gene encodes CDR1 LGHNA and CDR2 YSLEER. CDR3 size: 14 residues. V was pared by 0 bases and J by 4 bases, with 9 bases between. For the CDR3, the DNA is TGCGCCAGCAGCCAAGATCTTCAGACCTATGGCTACACCTTC. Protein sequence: CASSQDLQTYGYTF.

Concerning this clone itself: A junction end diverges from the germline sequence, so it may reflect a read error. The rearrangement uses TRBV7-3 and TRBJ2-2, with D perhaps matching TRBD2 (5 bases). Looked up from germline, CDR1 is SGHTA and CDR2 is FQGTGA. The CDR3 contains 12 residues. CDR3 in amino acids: CASSPNTGELFF. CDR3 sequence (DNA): TGCGCCTCTAGCCCGAACACCGGGGAGCTGTTTTTT.

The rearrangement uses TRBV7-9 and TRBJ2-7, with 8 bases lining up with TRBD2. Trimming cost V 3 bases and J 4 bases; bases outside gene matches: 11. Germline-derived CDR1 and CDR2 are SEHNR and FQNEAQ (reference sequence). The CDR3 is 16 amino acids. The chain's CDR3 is CASSLARAGEAYEQYF. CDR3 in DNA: TGTGCCAGCAGCTTGGCCAGAGCGGGAGAGGCGTACGAGCAGTACTTC.

The CDR3 region has the DNA TGTGCCAGCAGCTTGGCCCTCCCCGCTAGCGGGAGTTCCTACGAGCAGTACTTC. This sequence encodes CASSLALPASGSSYEQYF. This rearrangement joins TRBV5-4 to TRBJ2-7; TRBD2 agrees at 10 bases. The germline CDR1 and CDR2 sequences are SGHNT and YYREEE (reference sequence). Trimming cost V 0 bases and J 1 base; bases outside gene matches: 10. The CDR3 sequence is 18 residues long. Full variable domain (outside the CDR3, taken from reference TRBV5-4 and TRBJ2-7): ETGVTQSPTHLIKTRGQQVTLRCSSQSGHNTVSWYQQALGQGPQFIFQYYREEENGRGNFPPRFSGLQFPNYSSELNVNALELDDSALYLCASSLALPASGSSYEQYFGPGTRLTVT.

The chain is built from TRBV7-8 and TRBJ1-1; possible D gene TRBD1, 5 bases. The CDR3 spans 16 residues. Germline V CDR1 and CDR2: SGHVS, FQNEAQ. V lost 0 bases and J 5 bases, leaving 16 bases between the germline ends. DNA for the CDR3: TGTGCCAGCAGCTTAGCTGTGGGGCGAGGTGGGACTGAAGCTTTCTTT. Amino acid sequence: CASSLAVGRGGTEAFF.

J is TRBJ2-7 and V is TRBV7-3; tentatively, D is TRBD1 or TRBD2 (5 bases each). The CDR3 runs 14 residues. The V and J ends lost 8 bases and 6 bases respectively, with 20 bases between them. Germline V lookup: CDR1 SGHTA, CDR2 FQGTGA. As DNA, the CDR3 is TGTGCCAGCGCCCCGGACGGGGCATCGGGCGAGCAGTACTTC. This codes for CASAPDGASGEQYF. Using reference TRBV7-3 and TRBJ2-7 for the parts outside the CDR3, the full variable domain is GAGVSQTPSNKVTEKGKYVELRCDPISGHTALYWYRQSLGQGPEFLIYFQGTGAADDSGLPNDRFFAVRPEGSVSTLKIQRTERGDSAVYLCASAPDGASGEQYFGPGTRLTVT.

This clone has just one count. The CDR3 sequence is CASSPPWTETQETQYF. CDR3 in DNA: TGTGCCAGCAGCCCCCCCTGGACGGAAACCCAAGAGACCCAGTACTTC. This chain joins TRBV7-9 and TRBJ2-5; D not certain. Trimming took 5 bases from V and 1 from J, leaving 17 bases between them. The CDR3 totals 16 residues. Germline V lookup: CDR1 SEHNR, CDR2 FQNEAQ (reference sequence).

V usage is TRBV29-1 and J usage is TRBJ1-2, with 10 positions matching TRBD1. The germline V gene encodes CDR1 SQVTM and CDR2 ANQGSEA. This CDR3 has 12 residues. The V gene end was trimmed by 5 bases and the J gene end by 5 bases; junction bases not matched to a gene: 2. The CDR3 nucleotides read TGCAGCGTTCCGGGACAGGGGTATGGCTACACCTTC. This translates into CSVPGQGYGYTF.

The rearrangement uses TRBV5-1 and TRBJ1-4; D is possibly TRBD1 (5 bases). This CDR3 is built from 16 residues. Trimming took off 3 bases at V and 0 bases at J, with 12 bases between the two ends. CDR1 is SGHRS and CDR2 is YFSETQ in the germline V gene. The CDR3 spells CASSSGTIATNEKLFF. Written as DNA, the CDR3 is TGCGCCAGCAGCTCCGGGACGATTGCAACTAATGAAAAACTGTTTTTT.

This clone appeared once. This chain's CDR3 is CAISERAGRLYEQYF. The DNA of the CDR3 is TGTGCCATCAGTGAAAGAGCGGGGAGACTGTACGAGCAGTACTTC. V is TRBV10-3 and J is TRBJ2-7, with 7 bases matching TRBD2. The CDR3 spans 15 residues. V gave up 3 bases and J gave up 4 bases; unmatched junction bases: 9. Per germline, CDR1 ENHRY and CDR2 SYGVKD.

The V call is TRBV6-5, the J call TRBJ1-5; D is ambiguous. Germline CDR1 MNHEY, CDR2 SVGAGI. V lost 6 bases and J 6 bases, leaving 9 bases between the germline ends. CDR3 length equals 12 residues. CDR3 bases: TGTGCCAGCAGCCGGACTCGTCAGCCCCAGCATTTT. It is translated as CASSRTRQPQHF.

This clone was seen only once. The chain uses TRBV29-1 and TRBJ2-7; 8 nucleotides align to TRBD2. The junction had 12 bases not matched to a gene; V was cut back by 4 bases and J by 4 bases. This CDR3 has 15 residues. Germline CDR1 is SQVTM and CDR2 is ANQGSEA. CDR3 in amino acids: CSVGPGGADSYEQYF. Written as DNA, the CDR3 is TGCAGCGTTGGGCCCGGGGGGGCAGACAGTTACGAGCAGTACTTC.

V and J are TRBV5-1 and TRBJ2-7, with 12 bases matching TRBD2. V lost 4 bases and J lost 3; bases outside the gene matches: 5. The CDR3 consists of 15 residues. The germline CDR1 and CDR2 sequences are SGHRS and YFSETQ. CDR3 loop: CASSPGTSGLYEQYF. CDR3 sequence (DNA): TGCGCCAGCAGCCCCGGGACTAGCGGGCTCTACGAGCAGTACTTC.

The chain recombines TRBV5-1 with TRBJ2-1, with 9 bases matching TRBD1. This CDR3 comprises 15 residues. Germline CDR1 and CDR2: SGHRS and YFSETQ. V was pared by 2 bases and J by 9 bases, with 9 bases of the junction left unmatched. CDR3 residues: CASSLDDRGSGEQFF. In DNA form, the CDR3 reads TGCGCCAGCAGCTTAGATGACAGGGGGTCGGGTGAGCAGTTCTTC. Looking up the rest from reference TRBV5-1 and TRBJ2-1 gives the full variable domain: KAGVTQTPRYLIKTRGQQVTLSCSPISGHRSVSWYQQTPGQGLQFLFEYFSETQRNKGNFPGRFSGRQFSNSRSEMNVSTLELGDSALYLCASSLDDRGSGEQFFGPGTRLTVL.

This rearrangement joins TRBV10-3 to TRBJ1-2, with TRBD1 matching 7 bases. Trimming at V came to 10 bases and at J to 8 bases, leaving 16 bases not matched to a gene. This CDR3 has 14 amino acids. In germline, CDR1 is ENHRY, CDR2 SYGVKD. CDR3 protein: CASSPPPNRGGYTF. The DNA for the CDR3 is TGTGCCAGCAGCCCTCCGCCAAACAGGGGAGGCTACACCTTC.

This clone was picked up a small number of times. The CDR3 loop reads CASSPGEGREQYF. The DNA of the CDR3 is TGTGCCAGCAGCCCCGGGGAGGGGAGGGAGCAGTACTTC. This sequence joins TRBV5-8 and TRBJ2-7; 7 bases fit TRBD2. The V gene end was trimmed by 4 bases and the J gene end by 7 bases; junction bases not matched to a gene: 8. The CDR3 sequence is 13 residues long. Germline V CDR1 and CDR2: SGHTS, YDEGEE.